This is a list of T cell receptor beta chains from one sample in a study of T cells in Graves' hyperthyroidism and ophthalmopathy. Using its own MiXCR run on the multiplex PCR reads, TCRdb lists one record per CDR3 protein. Here the sample spans 140,000 or so distinct CDR3 sequences, approximately 20% being singletons. The sequenced sample was blood. The receptors were gathered from a woman in her forties or fifties with Graves' hyperthyroidism that later progressed to Graves' ophthalmopathy. The CDR3 runs from the conserved cysteine through the conserved F or W. Each record gives: V gene, clone size, CDR3 protein. Size tells how often a clone was seen (once, few, many) or the class of an expanded clone, and some rows leave it out.

V: TRBV6-1; size: many; CDR3: CASGGGQILNIQYF
V: TRBV2; size: many; CDR3: CASSETPLTGELFF
V: TRBV3-1; size: NA; CDR3: CASSQFDGGNNEQFF
V: TRBV29-1; size: NA; CDR3: CSVEGVAYEQYF
V: TRBV7-6; size: few; CDR3: CASSLASTSKETQYF
V: TRBV11-2; size: many; CDR3: CASSLGPGAGADTQYF
V: TRBV28; size: NA; CDR3: CASSLSGTGNTDTQYF
V: TRBV7-8; size: NA; CDR3: CASSLGTGLDTQYF
V: TRBV30; size: many; CDR3: CAWSTDYESIQYF
V: TRBV2; size: many; CDR3: CASSITSGSWETQYF
V: TRBV30; size: many; CDR3: CAWSEDRGDEQFF
V: TRBV29-1; size: many; CDR3: CSVAGTGHADTQYF
V: TRBV6-1; size: many; CDR3: CASSPRFGDGYTF
V: TRBV7-9; size: NA; CDR3: CASSLRTVQETQYF
V: TRBV7-9; size: NA; CDR3: CASSLGALNEKLFF
V: TRBV7-2; size: many; CDR3: CASSYSWNGELFF
V: TRBV2; size: many; CDR3: CASSSRGSLLAGIADTQYF
V: TRBV12-5; size: few; CDR3: CASGSTRNEQFF
V: TRBV6-1; size: many; CDR3: CASSYGAGGTYEQYF
V: TRBV2; size: NA; CDR3: CASSYSASSYNEQFF
V: TRBV6-1; size: many; CDR3: CASRGLAGGYEQFF
V: TRBV20-1; size: many; CDR3: CSARVGGPMSEQYF
V: TRBV6-1; size: many; CDR3: CASSERRNYGYTF
V: TRBV28; size: NA; CDR3: CASSTPGTSTDTQYF
V: TRBV29-1; size: few; CDR3: CSVGWGGSYEQYF
V: TRBV28; size: few; CDR3: CATHRETNEKLFF
V: TRBV4-1; size: NA; CDR3: CASSQASGQETQYF
V: TRBV13; size: NA; CDR3: CASSLRTGQGPYEQYF
V: TRBV20-1; size: NA; CDR3: CSARDHSGSSLETQYF
V: TRBV28; size: NA; CDR3: CASSSRQGPETQYF
V: TRBV28; size: many; CDR3: CASSLPTSTSVYGYTF
V: TRBV20-1; size: NA; CDR3: CSARDHRTDIYNSPLHF
V: TRBV5-4; size: few; CDR3: CASSQDYDTQYF
V: TRBV12-3/TRBV12-4; size: few; CDR3: CASSWGGYEQYF
V: TRBV7-9; size: many; CDR3: CASSLRRGLTDTQYF
V: TRBV29-1; size: few; CDR3: CSVVGAGVKNIQYF
V: TRBV20-1; size: few; CDR3: CSARSLVSGTSAQETQYF
V: TRBV30; size: NA; CDR3: CAWKGAGVTQYF
V: TRBV11-1; size: NA; CDR3: CASSPRNGGLAGDRETQYF
V: TRBV5-1; size: few; CDR3: CASSPAGGYGYTF
V: TRBV12-3/TRBV12-4; size: few; CDR3: CASSLGGRGGPRETQYF
V: TRBV28; size: many; CDR3: CASSPGSILMNTEAFF